This passage covers 23 T cell receptor beta chains from one sample sequenced in a study of Ad26.COV2.S vaccination and SARS-CoV-2 variants. The method was immunoSEQ multiplex PCR; TCRdb's version includes in-frame clones alone and lacks a portion of them. The sample contains around 350,000 clones, under 95% of which appear only once. The specimen was peripheral blood, collected after recovery from COVID-19. The receptor source for this set is a human donor who had recovered from COVID-19.

The V gene is TRBV29-1, the J gene TRBJ1-1; no definite D call. The ends were cut back, 7 bases at V and 2 bases at J, with 11 bases in the middle. Germline CDR1 and CDR2: SQVTM and ANQGSEA. This CDR3 region has 12 residues. CDR3 sequence (DNA): TGCAGCGCGTTGACACCTAACACTGAAGCTTTCTTT. It is translated as CSALTPNTEAFF. The full variable domain, in which reference TRBV29-1 and TRBJ1-1 provide the parts outside the CDR3, is SAVISQKPSRDICQRGTSLTIQCQVDSQVTMMFWYRQQPGQSLTLIATANQGSEATYESGFVIDKFPISRPNLTFSTLTVSNMSPEDSSIYLCSALTPNTEAFFGQGTRLTVV.

This chain uses TRBV5-1 with TRBJ1-1; D perhaps matches TRBD1 (6 bases). The CDR3 consists of 14 residues. Germline V lookup: CDR1 SGHRS, CDR2 YFSETQ. V was shortened by 0 bases and J by 3 bases, with 9 bases between the two germline ends. The CDR3 is CASSLDRAYTEAFF. As DNA, the CDR3 is TGCGCCAGCAGCTTGGACAGGGCTTACACTGAAGCTTTCTTT.

In nucleotides, the CDR3 is TGTGCCAGCAGCCATGACCTCGTTTTTAGCGGGGGGAGGGGAGAGACCCAGTACTTC. Translating it yields CASSHDLVFSGGRGETQYF. The chain employs TRBV3-1 (or the pseudogene TRBV3-2) and TRBJ2-5; 10 bases line up with TRBD2. Germline V lookup: CDR1 LGHDT, CDR2 YNNKEL (reference sequence). The CDR3 length is 19 residues. V lost 3 bases and J lost 4; bases outside the gene matches: 17.

The chain couples TRBV5-1 to TRBJ1-4; D gene uncertain. V lost 5 bases and J 2 bases, leaving 16 bases between the germline ends. The CDR3 sequence is 16 residues long. Germline CDR1 reads SGHRS; CDR2 reads YFSETQ. The CDR3 DNA reads TGCGCCAGCAGTTCCGGGGAGAGTGGGACTAATGAAAAACTGTTTTTT. The encoded protein is CASSSGESGTNEKLFF.

This clone appeared a few times. The V call is TRBV5-4, the J call TRBJ1-4; D unclear. The V gene lost 4 bases and the J gene lost 3 bases, with 13 bases spanning the gap. CDR3 length: 15 amino acids. Germline V CDR1 and CDR2: SGHNT, YYREEE (reference sequence). The CDR3 reads CASSRTRGSNEKLFF. Written as DNA, the CDR3 is TGTGCCAGCAGCCGAACGAGAGGTTCTAATGAAAAACTGTTTTTT.

The rearrangement uses TRBV7-2 and TRBJ2-5; TRBD2 matches at 8 bases. The V gene end was trimmed by 4 bases and the J gene end by 5 bases; junction bases not matched to a gene: 9. Germline lookup yields CDR1 SGHTA and CDR2 FQGNSA. This CDR3 has 15 amino acids. CDR3 bases: TGTGCCAGCAGCTCTGTAGCGGGGAGAGGGGAGACCCAGTACTTC. Translation gives CASSSVAGRGETQYF.

The CDR3 is CASSASGANVLTF. The CDR3 DNA reads TGTGCCAGCAGTGCCTCTGGGGCCAACGTCCTGACTTTC. V gene TRBV6-2 or TRBV6-3 combines with J gene TRBJ2-6, with D unclear. CDR1 is MNHEY and CDR2 is SVGEGT in the germline V gene. V was pared by 5 bases and J by 0 bases, with 2 bases between. This CDR3 has 13 residues.

The chain employs TRBV5-1 and TRBJ2-6; D remains ambiguous. Trimming removed 0 bases at V and 7 bases at J, with 14 bases between. Germline loops: CDR1 SGHRS, CDR2 YFSETQ. The CDR3 has 16 residues. The CDR3 loop reads CASSLEAGPLANVLTF. The CDR3 coding sequence is TGCGCCAGCAGCTTGGAGGCAGGTCCTCTCGCCAACGTCCTGACTTTC.

V is TRBV25-1 and J is TRBJ1-3; D unresolved. V was cut by 4 bases and J by 3 bases, with 7 bases left in between. The CDR3 consists of 13 residues. CDR1 is MGHDK and CDR2 is SYGVNS in the germline V gene. The CDR3 loop is CASSGEVGNTIYF. The CDR3 DNA sequence: TGTGCCAGCAGTGGGGAAGTTGGAAACACCATATATTTT.

V and J are TRBV6-5 and TRBJ2-7, with D maybe TRBD2 (5 bases). Germline CDR1 and CDR2: MNHEY and SVGAGI. Trimming left V 5 bases short and J 6 bases short, with 20 bases between. The CDR3 length is 15 residues. CDR3 loop: CASSRGWVEWAEQYF. CDR3 nucleotide sequence: TGTGCCAGCAGTCGCGGGTGGGTAGAATGGGCCGAGCAGTACTTC.

This sequence joins TRBV3-1 (or the pseudogene TRBV3-2) and TRBJ2-3, with D uncertain. Germline V gene sequence: CDR1 LGHDT, CDR2 YNNKEL (reference sequence). The V end was cut by 0 bases, the J end by 5 bases, with 6 bases between. The CDR3 has 13 amino acids. In DNA form, the CDR3 reads TGTGCCAGCAGCCAAGAACGGGTAGATACGCAGTATTTT. Translation gives CASSQERVDTQYF.

CDR3 nucleotide sequence: TGTGCCAGCAGTTTGGGACAGGGGTTAGCCAAAAACATTCAGTACTTC. The encoded protein is CASSLGQGLAKNIQYF. The chain uses TRBV6-5 and TRBJ2-4; 10 nucleotides line up with TRBD1. This CDR3 is built from 16 residues. CDR1 is MNHEY and CDR2 is SVGAGI in the germline V gene. Trimming removed 4 bases from V and 0 bases from J; junction bases left unmatched: 3.

The J gene is TRBJ2-7, the V gene TRBV10-3; a possible D gene is TRBD1 (5 bases). V dropped 10 bases and J dropped 5 bases, with 15 bases sitting between them. CDR1 is ENHRY and CDR2 is SYGVKD in the germline V gene. CDR3 size: 12 residues. The DNA of the CDR3 is TGTGCCACTTCTCAGGGTTCGGACGAGCAGTACTTC. This codes for CATSQGSDEQYF.

The chain is built from TRBV7-9 and TRBJ1-5; unclear D gene. Trimming took off 5 bases at V and 0 bases at J, with 11 bases between the two ends. Germline CDR1 is SEHNR and CDR2 is FQNEAQ (reference sequence). The CDR3 runs to 15 residues. The CDR3 loop is CASSPREDSNQPQHF. CDR3 in DNA: TGTGCCAGCAGCCCGAGAGAGGATAGCAATCAGCCCCAGCATTTT.

V is TRBV19 and J is TRBJ2-1; 15 bases match TRBD2. This CDR3 is 15 amino acids long. Unmatched junction bases numbered 3, after V lost 4 bases and J lost 8 bases. Germline assignment: CDR1 LNHDA and CDR2 SQIVND (reference sequence). CDR3 nucleotides: TGTGCCAGTAGTACGGGACTAGCGGGGGGCGATGAGCAGTTCTTC. Protein: CASSTGLAGGDEQFF.

J is TRBJ2-7 and V is TRBV6-5, with D tentatively TRBD2 (5 bases). Germline CDR1 reads MNHEY; CDR2 reads SVGAGI. CDR3 length: 13 amino acids. CDR3 in amino acids: CASRSSGVYEQYF. Written as DNA, the CDR3 is TGTGCGTCTAGATCTTCCGGGGTCTACGAGCAGTACTTC.

In this sample, this clone turned up a few times. This chain connects TRBV4-3 to TRBJ2-7; a weak D match, TRBD2 (6 bases). Germline V lookup: CDR1 LGHNA, CDR2 YSLEER. The CDR3 is made up of 12 amino acids. The ends were cut back, 1 base at V and 5 bases at J, with 6 bases in the middle. In DNA form, the CDR3 reads TGCGCCAGCAGCCAAGGGAGGGACGAGCAGTACTTC. The encoded protein is CASSQGRDEQYF.

V usage is TRBV3-1 (or the pseudogene TRBV3-2) and J usage is TRBJ2-5; 12 bases map to TRBD2. The V gene end was trimmed by 4 bases and the J gene end by 5 bases; junction bases not matched to a gene: 14. Per germline, CDR1 LGHDT and CDR2 YNNKEL (reference sequence). This CDR3 is built from 18 residues. This chain's CDR3 is CASSLPSGLAGGQETQYF. DNA for the CDR3: TGTGCCAGCAGCCTCCCCTCGGGGCTAGCGGGGGGGCAGGAGACCCAGTACTTC.

This chain connects TRBV10-3 to TRBJ2-1; 8 bases are a match to TRBD1. Germline V gene data show CDR1 as ENHRY and CDR2 as SYGVKD. The J segment lost 5 bases and the V segment lost 7 bases, leaving 7 bases of the junction unmatched. This CDR3 contains 14 residues. CDR3 residues: CAIKGQETNNEQFF. CDR3 nucleotide sequence: TGTGCCATCAAGGGACAGGAGACTAACAATGAGCAGTTCTTC.

J is TRBJ1-2 and V is TRBV5-5, with TRBD1 matching 7 bases. Germline CDR1 is SGHKS and CDR2 is YYEKEE (reference sequence). Germline trimming cut 0 bases from V and 1 base from J; bases unmatched to any gene: 9. The CDR3 consists of 17 residues. CDR3 region: CASSLVTQGVSNYGYTF. CDR3 sequence (DNA): TGTGCCAGCAGCTTGGTGACTCAGGGGGTCAGTAACTATGGCTACACCTTC.

This clone was observed a few times. The chain carries TRBV6-5 and TRBJ1-6; unclear D gene. The length of the CDR3 is 12 residues. The V gene lost 8 bases and the J gene lost 6 bases, with 8 bases spanning the gap. The germline V gene encodes CDR1 MNHEY and CDR2 SVGAGI. The CDR3 sequence is CASWMSNSPLHF. The CDR3, as DNA: TGTGCCAGCTGGATGAGTAATTCACCCCTCCACTTT.

This chain links TRBV5-6 with TRBJ1-1; D call uncertain. The CDR3 is made up of 11 amino acids. From germline, CDR1 is SGHDT and CDR2 YYEEEE. V shed 6 bases and J shed 8 bases, with 11 bases lying between them. The CDR3 sequence: CASTWRGEAFF. As DNA, the CDR3 is TGTGCCAGCACCTGGCGAGGGGAAGCTTTCTTT.

The rearrangement links TRBV7-2 to TRBJ1-1, with D perhaps TRBD1 (5 bases). CDR1 is SGHTA, CDR2 FQGNSA, per germline. The germline V and J ends were trimmed by 4 bases and 0 bases, with 9 bases remaining between them. The length of the CDR3 is 14 residues. CDR3 amino acids: CASSWGGVNTEAFF. In nucleotides, the CDR3 is TGTGCCAGCAGCTGGGGGGGGGTGAACACTGAAGCTTTCTTT.